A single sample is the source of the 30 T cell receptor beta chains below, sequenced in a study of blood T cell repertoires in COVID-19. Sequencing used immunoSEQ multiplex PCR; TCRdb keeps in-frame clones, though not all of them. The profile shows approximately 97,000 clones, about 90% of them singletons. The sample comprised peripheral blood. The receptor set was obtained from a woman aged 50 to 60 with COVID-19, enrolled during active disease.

The CDR3 is CASSPGQGGMGYTEAFF. In DNA form, the CDR3 reads TGTGCCAGCAGCCCGGGACAGGGGGGAATGGGGTACACTGAAGCTTTCTTT. This chain uses TRBV27 with TRBJ1-1; 11 bases agree with TRBD1. This CDR3 region has 17 residues. Losses at the gene ends were 6 bases for V and 3 bases for J; bases not matched to a gene: 12. Looked up from germline, CDR1 is MNHEY and CDR2 is SMNVEV (reference sequence).

For the CDR3, the DNA is TGTGCCAGCAGCTCACGCCACAGCGGGGGGTTTCAAGAGACCCAGTACTTC. Its protein product is CASSSRHSGGFQETQYF. This chain uses TRBV7-2 with TRBJ2-5, with TRBD2 identical over 9 bases. The CDR3 contains 17 residues. The germline V gene encodes CDR1 SGHTA and CDR2 FQGNSA. The trim removed 4 bases at V and 2 bases at J, leaving 11 bases unmatched.

DNA of the CDR3: TGTGCCAGCAGCTTAGACGAGCGGGGGGGCCAAGAGACCCAGTACTTC. Protein: CASSLDERGGQETQYF. The rearrangement joins TRBV7-9 to TRBJ2-5; 10 bases align to TRBD2. CDR3 size: 16 residues. V trimming: 1 base; J trimming: 1 base; junction bases outside the gene matches: 3. CDR1 and CDR2 (germline): SEHNR, FQNEAQ (reference sequence).

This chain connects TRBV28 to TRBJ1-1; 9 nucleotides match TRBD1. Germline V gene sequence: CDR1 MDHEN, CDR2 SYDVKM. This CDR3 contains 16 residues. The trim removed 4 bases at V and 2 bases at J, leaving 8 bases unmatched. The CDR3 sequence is CASSSVPGQGNTEAFF. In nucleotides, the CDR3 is TGTGCCAGCAGTTCCGTCCCGGGACAGGGAAACACTGAAGCTTTCTTT.

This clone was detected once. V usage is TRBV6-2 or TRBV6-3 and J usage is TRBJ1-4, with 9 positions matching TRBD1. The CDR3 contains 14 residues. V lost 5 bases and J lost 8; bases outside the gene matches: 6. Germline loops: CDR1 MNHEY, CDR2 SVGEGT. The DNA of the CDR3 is TGTGCCAGCAGTCGCGGGACAGGGAAGGAAAAACTGTTTTTT. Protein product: CASSRGTGKEKLFF.

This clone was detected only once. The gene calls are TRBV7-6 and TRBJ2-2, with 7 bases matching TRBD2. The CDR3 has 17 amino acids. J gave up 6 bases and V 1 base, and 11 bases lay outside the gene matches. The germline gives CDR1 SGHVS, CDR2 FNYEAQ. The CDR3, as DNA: TGTGCCAGCAGCTTAGAGGGACTAATATTGGGGTCCGGGGAGCTGTTTTTT. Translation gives CASSLEGLILGSGELFF.

The CDR3, as DNA: TGTGCCAGCAGCCCCAGAGGAGCCACCGGGGAGCTGTTTTTT. Protein sequence: CASSPRGATGELFF. The chain combines TRBV7-2 with TRBJ2-2; D not resolved. The CDR3 has 14 amino acids. Germline V gives CDR1 SGHTA, CDR2 FQGNSA. V was clipped by 5 bases and J by 4 bases, with 11 bases between them.

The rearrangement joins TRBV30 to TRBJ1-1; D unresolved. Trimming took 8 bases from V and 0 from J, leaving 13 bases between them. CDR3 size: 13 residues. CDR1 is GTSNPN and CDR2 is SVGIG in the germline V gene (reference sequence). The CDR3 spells CARRTGMNTEAFF. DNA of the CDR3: TGTGCCCGTAGGACGGGAATGAACACTGAAGCTTTCTTT. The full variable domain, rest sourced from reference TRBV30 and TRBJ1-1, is SQTIHQWPATLVQPVGSPLSLECTVEGTSNPNLYWYRQAAGRGLQLLFYSVGIGQISSEVPQNLSASRPQDRQFILSSKKLLLSDSGFYLCARRTGMNTEAFFGQGTRLTVV.

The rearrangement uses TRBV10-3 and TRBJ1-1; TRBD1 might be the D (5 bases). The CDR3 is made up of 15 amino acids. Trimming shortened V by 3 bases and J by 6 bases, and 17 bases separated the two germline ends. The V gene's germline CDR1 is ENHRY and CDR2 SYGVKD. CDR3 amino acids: CAISDIGGEYAEAFF. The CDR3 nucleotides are TGTGCCATCAGTGATATCGGAGGGGAGTACGCTGAAGCTTTCTTT.

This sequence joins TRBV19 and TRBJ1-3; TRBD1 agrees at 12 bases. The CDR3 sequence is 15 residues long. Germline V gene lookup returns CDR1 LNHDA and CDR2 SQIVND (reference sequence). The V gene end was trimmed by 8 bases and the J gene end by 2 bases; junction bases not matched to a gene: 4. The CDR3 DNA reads TGTGCCAGTGGGACAGGGGGCCCCCCTGGAAACACCATATATTTT. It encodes CASGTGGPPGNTIYF.

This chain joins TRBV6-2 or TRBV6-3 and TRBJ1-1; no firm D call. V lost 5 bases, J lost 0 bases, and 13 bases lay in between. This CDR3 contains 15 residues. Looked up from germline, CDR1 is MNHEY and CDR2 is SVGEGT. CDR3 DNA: TGTGCCAGCAGTCCCCAGGTTGCTATGAACACTGAAGCTTTCTTT. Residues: CASSPQVAMNTEAFF.

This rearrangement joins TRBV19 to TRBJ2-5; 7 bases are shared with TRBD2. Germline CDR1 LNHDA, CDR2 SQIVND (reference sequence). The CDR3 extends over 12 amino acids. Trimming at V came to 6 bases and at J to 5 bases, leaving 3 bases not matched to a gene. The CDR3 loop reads CASSQGGETQYF. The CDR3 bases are TGTGCCAGTAGCCAGGGAGGGGAGACCCAGTACTTC.

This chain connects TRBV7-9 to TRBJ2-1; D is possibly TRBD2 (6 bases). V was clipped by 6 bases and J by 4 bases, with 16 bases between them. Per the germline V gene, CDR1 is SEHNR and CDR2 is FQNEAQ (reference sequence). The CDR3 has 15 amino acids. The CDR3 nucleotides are TGTGCCAGCAGTCACGGGGCAGGGAGGTACAATGAGCAGTTCTTC. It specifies CASSHGAGRYNEQFF.

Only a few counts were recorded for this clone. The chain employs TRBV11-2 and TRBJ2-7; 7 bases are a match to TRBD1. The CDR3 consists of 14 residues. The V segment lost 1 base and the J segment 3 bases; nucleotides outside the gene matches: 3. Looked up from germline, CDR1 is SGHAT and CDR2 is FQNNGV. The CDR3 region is CASSLVGDSYEQYF. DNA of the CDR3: TGTGCCAGCAGCTTAGTTGGGGACAGCTACGAGCAGTACTTC.

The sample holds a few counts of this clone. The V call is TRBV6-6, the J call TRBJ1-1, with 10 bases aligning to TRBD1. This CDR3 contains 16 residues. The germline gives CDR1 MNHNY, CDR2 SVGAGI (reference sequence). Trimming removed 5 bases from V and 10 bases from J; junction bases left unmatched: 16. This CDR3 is CASSLLYGTGAVGAFF. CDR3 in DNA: TGTGCCAGCAGTCTATTATATGGGACAGGGGCAGTAGGAGCTTTCTTT.

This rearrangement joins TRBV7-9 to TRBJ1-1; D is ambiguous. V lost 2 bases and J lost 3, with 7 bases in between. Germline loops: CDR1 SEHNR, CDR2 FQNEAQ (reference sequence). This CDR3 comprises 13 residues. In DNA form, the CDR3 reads TGTGCCAGCAGCTTAAGCCGGGACACTGAAGCTTTCTTT. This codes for CASSLSRDTEAFF.

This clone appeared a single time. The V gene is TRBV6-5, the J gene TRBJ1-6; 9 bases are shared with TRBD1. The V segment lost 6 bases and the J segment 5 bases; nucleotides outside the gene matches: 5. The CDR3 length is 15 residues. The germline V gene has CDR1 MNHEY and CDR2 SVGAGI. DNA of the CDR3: TGTGCCAGCAGAGTCGGACAGGGGAATAATTCACCCCTCCACTTT. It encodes CASRVGQGNNSPLHF.

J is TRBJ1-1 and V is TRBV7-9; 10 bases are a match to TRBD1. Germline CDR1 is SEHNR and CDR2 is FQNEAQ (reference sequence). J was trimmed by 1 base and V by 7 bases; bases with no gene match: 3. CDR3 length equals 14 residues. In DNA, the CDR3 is TGTGCCAGCACTGGACAGGGGGGGAACACTGAAGCTTTCTTT. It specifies CASTGQGGNTEAFF.

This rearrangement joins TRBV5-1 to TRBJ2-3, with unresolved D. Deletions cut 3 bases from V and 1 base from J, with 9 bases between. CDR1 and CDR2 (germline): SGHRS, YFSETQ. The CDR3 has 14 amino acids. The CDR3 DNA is TGCGCCAGCAGCTCCAATAGAGGCACAGATACGCAGTATTTT. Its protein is CASSSNRGTDTQYF.

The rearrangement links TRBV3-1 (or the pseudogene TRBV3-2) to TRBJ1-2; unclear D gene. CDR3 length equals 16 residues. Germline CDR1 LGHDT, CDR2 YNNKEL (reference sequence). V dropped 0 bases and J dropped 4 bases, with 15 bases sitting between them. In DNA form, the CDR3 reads TGTGCCAGCAGCCAAGAAGGGATCCGGGGTGGCTATGGCTACACCTTC. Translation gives CASSQEGIRGGYGYTF.

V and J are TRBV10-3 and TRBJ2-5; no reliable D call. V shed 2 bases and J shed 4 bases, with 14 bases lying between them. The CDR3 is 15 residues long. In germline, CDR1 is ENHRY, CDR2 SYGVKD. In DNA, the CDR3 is TGTGCCATCAGTGAGGCAGTGACGCGGAGAGAGACCCAGTACTTC. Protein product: CAISEAVTRRETQYF.

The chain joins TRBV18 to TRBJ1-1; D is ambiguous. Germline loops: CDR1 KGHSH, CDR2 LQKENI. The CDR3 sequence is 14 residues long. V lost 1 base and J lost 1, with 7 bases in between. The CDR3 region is CASSPHRENTEAFF. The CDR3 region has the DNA TGTGCCAGCTCACCACACAGAGAGAACACTGAAGCTTTCTTT. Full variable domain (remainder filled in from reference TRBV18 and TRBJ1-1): NAGVMQNPRHLVRRRGQEARLRCSPMKGHSHVYWYRQLPEEGLKFMVYLQKENIIDESGMPKERFSAEFPKEGPSILRIQQVVRGDSAAYFCASSPHRENTEAFFGQGTRLTVV.

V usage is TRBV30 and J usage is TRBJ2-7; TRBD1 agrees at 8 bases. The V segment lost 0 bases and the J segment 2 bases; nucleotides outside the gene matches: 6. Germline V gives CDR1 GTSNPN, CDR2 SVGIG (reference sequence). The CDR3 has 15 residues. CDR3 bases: TGTGCCTGGAGTGTAACCGGACAGGGACCCTACGAGCAGTACTTC. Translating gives CAWSVTGQGPYEQYF. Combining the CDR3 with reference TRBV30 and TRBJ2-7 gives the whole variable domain SQTIHQWPATLVQPVGSPLSLECTVEGTSNPNLYWYRQAAGRGLQLLFYSVGIGQISSEVPQNLSASRPQDRQFILSSKKLLLSDSGFYLCAWSVTGQGPYEQYFGPGTRLTVT.

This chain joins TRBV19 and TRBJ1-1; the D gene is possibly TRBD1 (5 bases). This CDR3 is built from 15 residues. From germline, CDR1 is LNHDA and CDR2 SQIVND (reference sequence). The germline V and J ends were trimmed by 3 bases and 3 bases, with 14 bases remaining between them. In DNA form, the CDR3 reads TGTGCCAGTAGTATGGCAGGGATTCTGGACACTGAAGCTTTCTTT. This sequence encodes CASSMAGILDTEAFF.

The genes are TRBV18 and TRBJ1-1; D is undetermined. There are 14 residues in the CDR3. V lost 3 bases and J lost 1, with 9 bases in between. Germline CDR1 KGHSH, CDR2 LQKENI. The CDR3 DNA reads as TGTGCCAGCTCACCCACTGCAGGGAACACTGAAGCTTTCTTT. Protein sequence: CASSPTAGNTEAFF.

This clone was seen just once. The CDR3 region is CASSQATSGGWETQYF. As DNA, the CDR3 is TGTGCCAGCAGCCAGGCGACTAGCGGGGGGTGGGAGACCCAGTACTTC. The chain joins TRBV3-1 (or the pseudogene TRBV3-2) to TRBJ2-5; TRBD2 matches at 13 bases. J lost 5 bases, V lost 3 bases, and 6 bases had no gene match. CDR1 LGHDT and CDR2 YNNKEL come from the germline V gene (reference sequence). The CDR3 covers 16 residues.

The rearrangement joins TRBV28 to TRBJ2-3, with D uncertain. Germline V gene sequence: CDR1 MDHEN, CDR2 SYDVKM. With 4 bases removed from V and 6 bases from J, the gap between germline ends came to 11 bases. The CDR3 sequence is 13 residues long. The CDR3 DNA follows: TGTGCCAGCAGTTCCCGAGGAGCCGATACGCAGTATTTT. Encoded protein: CASSSRGADTQYF.

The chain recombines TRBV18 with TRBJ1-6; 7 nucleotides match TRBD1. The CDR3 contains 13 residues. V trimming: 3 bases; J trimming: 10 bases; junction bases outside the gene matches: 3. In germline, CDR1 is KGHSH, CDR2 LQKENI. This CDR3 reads CASSPQGDSPLHF. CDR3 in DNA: TGTGCCAGCTCACCGCAGGGGGACTCACCCCTCCACTTT.

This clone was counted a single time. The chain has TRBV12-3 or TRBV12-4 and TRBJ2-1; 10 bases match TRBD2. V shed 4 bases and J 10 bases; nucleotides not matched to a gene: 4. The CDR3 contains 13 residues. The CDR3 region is CASSWETSGEQFF. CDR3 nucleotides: TGTGCCAGCAGTTGGGAGACTAGCGGGGAGCAGTTCTTC.

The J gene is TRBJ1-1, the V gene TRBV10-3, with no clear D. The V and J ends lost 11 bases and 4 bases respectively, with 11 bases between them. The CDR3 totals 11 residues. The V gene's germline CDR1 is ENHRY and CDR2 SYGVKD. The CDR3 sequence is CASHPGTEAFF. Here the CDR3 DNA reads TGTGCCTCGCATCCGGGCACTGAAGCTTTCTTT.